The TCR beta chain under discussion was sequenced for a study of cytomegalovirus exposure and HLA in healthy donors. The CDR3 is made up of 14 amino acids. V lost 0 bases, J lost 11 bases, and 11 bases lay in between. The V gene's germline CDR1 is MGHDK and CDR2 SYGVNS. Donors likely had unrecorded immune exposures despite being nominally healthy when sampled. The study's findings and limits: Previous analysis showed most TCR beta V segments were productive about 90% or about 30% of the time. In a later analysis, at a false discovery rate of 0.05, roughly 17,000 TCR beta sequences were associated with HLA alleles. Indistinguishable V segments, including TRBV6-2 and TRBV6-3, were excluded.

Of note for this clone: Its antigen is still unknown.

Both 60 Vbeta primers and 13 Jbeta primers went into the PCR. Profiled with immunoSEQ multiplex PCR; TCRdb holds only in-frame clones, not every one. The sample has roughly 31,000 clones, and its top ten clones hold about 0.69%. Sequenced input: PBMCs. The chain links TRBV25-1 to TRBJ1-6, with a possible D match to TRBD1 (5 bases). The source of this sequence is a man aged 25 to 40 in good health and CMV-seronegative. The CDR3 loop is CASSEYPEGTPLHF. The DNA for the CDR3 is TGTGCCAGCAGTGAATATCCGGAGGGGACACCCCTCCACTTT.